Reported below is one T cell receptor (beta chain). Its antigen is unknown. Base qualities are not recorded, but no much larger clone differs from it by a single base. Preparation of the library involved RT-PCR. This sample was sequenced with an Illumina HiSeq 2500. TCRdb redid the processing of the public reads, applying fastp at Q25 and MiXCR, and retained in-frame beta chains. When rows share a CDR3 protein, they turn into one entry using the most common DNA and genes. The sample records roughly 790,000 distinct CDR3 sequences, approximately 21% of which are singletons. The leading ten clones occupy 10% of the sample. The entry originates in a study of response to subunit inactivated influenza vaccine (dated by TCRdb to the late 2010s). At the level of the whole study: The study used deep quantitative T cell receptor repertoire profiling to track responses to a trivalent subunit inactivated influenza vaccine. Broader findings and caveats from the paper: The authors proposed that each seasonal influenza vaccination may bring in only a limited number of new T cells.

V trim: 1 base; J trim: 5 bases; unmatched bases: 8. The cysteine opens and the phenylalanine closes a CDR3 of 16 amino acids. The sequence is cut down to CDR3 DNA, 48 bases in frame from base 1. The germline V gene gives CDR1 as SGHVS and CDR2 as FNYEAQ. The chain employs TRBV7-6 and TRBJ2-5; TRBD1 aligns with 9 central bases. The source is a man aged 50 to 59 who received an inactivated influenza vaccine. Donor details come from another sample of the same person, matched by shared clones. The sequenced sample was PBMCs from blood, obtained around 5 days after vaccination. The CDR3 region reads CASSLGPGQGRETQYF. The DNA sequence is given as TGTGCCAGCAGCTTAGGACCGGGACAGGGTCGTGAGACCCAGTACTTC.